This T cell receptor (beta chain) was sequenced in a study of blood T cell repertoires in COVID-19. On the study more broadly: Spain, Italy and the United States supplied samples that represented acute and convalescent COVID-19.

Germline V gene lookup returns CDR1 KGHDR and CDR2 SFDVKD. The CDR3 covers 12 residues. V dropped 4 bases and J dropped 8 bases, with 10 bases sitting between them. Using immunoSEQ multiplex PCR, the repertoire was profiled, and TCRdb retains in-frame clones only, with some absent. The sample contains over 150,000 clones, about 74% of which appear only once. The sequenced material came from peripheral blood. The chain couples TRBV24-1 to TRBJ1-2; D unresolved. This TCR was sampled from a man in his 60s with acute or convalescent COVID-19. CDR3 amino acids: CATSELGGGYTF. Here the CDR3 DNA reads TGTGCCACCAGTGAACTGGGAGGCGGCTACACCTTC.